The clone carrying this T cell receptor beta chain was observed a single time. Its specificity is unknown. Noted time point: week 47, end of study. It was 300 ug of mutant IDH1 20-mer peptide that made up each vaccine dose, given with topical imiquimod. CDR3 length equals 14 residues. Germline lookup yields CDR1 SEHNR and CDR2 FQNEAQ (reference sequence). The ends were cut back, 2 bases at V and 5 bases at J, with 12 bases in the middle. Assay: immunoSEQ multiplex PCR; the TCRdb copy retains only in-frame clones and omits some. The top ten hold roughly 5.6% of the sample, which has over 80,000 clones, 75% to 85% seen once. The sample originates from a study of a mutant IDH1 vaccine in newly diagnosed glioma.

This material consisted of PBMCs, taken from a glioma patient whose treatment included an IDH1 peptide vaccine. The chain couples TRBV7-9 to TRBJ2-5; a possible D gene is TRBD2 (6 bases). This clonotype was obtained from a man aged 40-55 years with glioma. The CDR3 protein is CASSLWVGRETQYF. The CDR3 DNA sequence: TGTGCCAGCAGCTTATGGGTGGGGAGGGAGACCCAGTACTTC.